This T cell receptor beta chain emerged from a study of blood T cell repertoires in COVID-19. Study overall: COVID-19 samples from acute and convalescent phases originated in the United States, Italy and Spain. PBMCs, B-cell-depleted T cells, or T cells were the source of the cDNA or gDNA that made up the material.

Authors' processing steps: Reference gene primer amplification gave estimated nucleated cell counts. This table comes from immunoSEQ multiplex PCR, and its TCRdb copy is limited to in-frame clones, with some not included. V and J calls and clone size are as listed in that table; D and trimming were resolved from the DNA. The data show 150,000 to 200,000 clones, with roughly 85% seen just once and roughly 8.2% held by the top ten. Germline V lookup: CDR1 MNHEY, CDR2 SVGAGI. The CDR3 has 14 residues. With V trimmed by 10 bases and J by 0 bases, 7 bases remained unmatched. This chain links TRBV6-5 with TRBJ1-1, with 8 bases aligning to TRBD1. The sequenced sample was peripheral blood. The clonotype comes from a man between 60 and 75 years old with acute or convalescent COVID-19. Here the CDR3 DNA reads TGTGCCATCGCTCTGGACAGGGTGAACACTGAAGCTTTCTTT. As protein: CAIALDRVNTEAFF.